These 18 T cell receptor beta chains share one sample of origin, sequenced in a study of blood T cell repertoires in COVID-19. The method was immunoSEQ multiplex PCR; TCRdb's version includes in-frame clones alone and lacks a portion of them. The sample has 200,000 to 300,000 clones; just under 85% are singletons. The sequenced sample was peripheral blood. The receptors originated from a man in his fifties with acute or convalescent COVID-19.

V usage is TRBV2 and J usage is TRBJ1-2; 7 bases agree with TRBD1. Germline V gives CDR1 SNHLY, CDR2 FYNNEI. V lost 10 bases to trimming and J lost 2 bases; unmatched junction nucleotides: 7. There are 13 residues in the CDR3. The CDR3 region is CATGQDPNYGYTF. CDR3 bases: TGTGCCACCGGACAGGATCCAAACTATGGCTACACCTTC.

The table lists this clone with a few counts. The V call is TRBV10-3, the J call TRBJ1-1; 9 bases line up with TRBD1. Germline trimming cut 7 bases from V and 11 bases from J; bases unmatched to any gene: 11. Germline loops: CDR1 ENHRY, CDR2 SYGVKD. This CDR3 is 13 amino acids long. This CDR3 is CAINTGQGEKAFF. CDR3 in DNA: TGTGCCATCAATACGGGACAGGGAGAGAAGGCTTTCTTT.

V usage is TRBV14 and J usage is TRBJ1-1; D unresolved. Germline CDR1 reads SGHDN; CDR2 reads FVKESK. V dropped 0 bases and J dropped 3 bases, with 8 bases sitting between them. CDR3 length: 14 residues. CDR3 sequence reads: CASSQEGGYTEAFF. Written as DNA, the CDR3 is TGTGCCAGCAGCCAAGAAGGCGGGTACACTGAAGCTTTCTTT.

The CDR3 DNA reads as TGTGCCAGCAGCTTAGGAAGGACAGGGCAAGAGACCCAGTACTTC. Its translation is CASSLGRTGQETQYF. The chain combines TRBV11-2 with TRBJ2-5; 8 nucleotides agree with TRBD1. Trimming removed 1 base from V and 2 bases from J; junction bases left unmatched: 3. The V gene's germline CDR1 is SGHAT and CDR2 FQNNGV. This CDR3 region has 15 residues.

This chain connects TRBV28 to TRBJ1-1; maybe TRBD1 (5 bases). Trimming stripped 6 bases from V and 4 bases from J, with 24 bases between. From germline, CDR1 is MDHEN and CDR2 SYDVKM. This CDR3 comprises 17 residues. In DNA, the CDR3 is TGTGCCAGCAGCCCAAATGCTGGGGGGTCTGTGCGCACTGAAGCTTTCTTT. Protein product: CASSPNAGGSVRTEAFF.

The genes are TRBV6-5 and TRBJ2-7, with D unresolved. Germline CDR1 is MNHEY and CDR2 is SVGAGI. The CDR3 spans 13 residues. Trimming left V 4 bases short and J 3 bases short, with 10 bases between. CDR3 amino acids: CASSSQVHYEQYF. The CDR3, as DNA: TGTGCCAGCAGTTCGCAGGTCCACTACGAGCAGTACTTC.

The chain uses TRBV9 and TRBJ2-1, with D maybe TRBD2 (6 bases). The CDR3 contains 15 residues. With 0 bases removed from V and 4 bases from J, the gap between germline ends came to 11 bases. CDR1 and CDR2 (germline): SGDLS, YYNGEE. The CDR3 loop reads CASSVEMGLYNEQFF. In DNA form, the CDR3 reads TGTGCCAGCAGCGTAGAAATGGGACTGTACAATGAGCAGTTCTTC.

The genes are TRBV10-3 and TRBJ1-6; D is perhaps TRBD1 (5 bases). This CDR3 is 14 amino acids long. CDR1 and CDR2 (germline): ENHRY, SYGVKD. Trimming stripped 6 bases from V and 10 bases from J, with 16 bases between. The CDR3 here is CAISPGFVDSPLHF. For the CDR3, the DNA is TGTGCCATCAGCCCAGGGTTTGTGGACTCACCCCTCCACTTT.

The chain is built from TRBV6-5 and TRBJ1-6; D gene unclear. The CDR3 length is 16 residues. CDR1 is MNHEY, CDR2 SVGAGI, per germline. V gave up 0 bases and J gave up 1 base, with 7 bases separating them. The CDR3 loop reads CASSYSGRSYNSPLHF. Written as DNA, the CDR3 is TGTGCCAGCAGTTACTCCGGGAGGTCCTATAATTCACCCCTCCACTTT.

The chain has TRBV10-2 and TRBJ1-6, with 7 bases that match TRBD1. The junction had 4 bases not matched to a gene; V was cut back by 7 bases and J by 4 bases. This CDR3 is 14 amino acids long. The germline gives CDR1 WSHSY, CDR2 SAAADI. In nucleotides, the CDR3 is TGCGCCAGCAAGGGGACAGCATATAATTCACCCCTCCACTTT. Translating gives CASKGTAYNSPLHF.

V usage is TRBV12-3 or TRBV12-4 and J usage is TRBJ1-2; D possibly corresponds to TRBD1 (6 bases). This CDR3 comprises 13 residues. Trimming left V 6 bases short and J 5 bases short, with 13 bases between. Here the CDR3 reads CASSPTGSYGYTF. The CDR3 DNA reads as TGTGCCAGCAGCCCCACAGGGTCTTATGGCTACACCTTC.

The chain couples TRBV27 to TRBJ2-7; D may be TRBD2 (6 bases). The germline V gene has CDR1 MNHEY and CDR2 SMNVEV (reference sequence). This CDR3 contains 13 residues. The V gene lost 2 bases and the J gene lost 5 bases, with 10 bases spanning the gap. The CDR3 DNA reads TGTGCCAGCAGTTTAAGGCAGCGGGACGAGCAGTACTTC. Amino acid sequence: CASSLRQRDEQYF.

The chain is built from TRBV7-6 and TRBJ2-7, with 8 bases identical to TRBD1. This CDR3 has 15 amino acids. The V gene's germline CDR1 is SGHVS and CDR2 FNYEAQ. The V gene end was trimmed by 5 bases and the J gene end by 0 bases; junction bases not matched to a gene: 6. The CDR3 nucleotides are TGTGCCAGCAGCGCAGGGGGCGGGAACTCCTACGAGCAGTACTTC. It specifies CASSAGGGNSYEQYF.

The CDR3 DNA is TGTGCCAGCAGGAGTCTAGGACACCTAACGGATGGCTACACCTTC. This translates into CASRSLGHLTDGYTF. The chain links TRBV6-5 to TRBJ1-2; the D gene is possibly TRBD1 (5 bases). Germline CDR1 MNHEY, CDR2 SVGAGI. This CDR3 region has 15 residues. Trimming left V 6 bases short and J 6 bases short, with 20 bases between.

V is TRBV2 and J is TRBJ1-1, with D hard to call. CDR1 and CDR2 from the germline V gene are SNHLY and FYNNEI. Trimming shortened V by 4 bases and J by 4 bases, and 16 bases separated the two germline ends. The CDR3 totals 15 residues. The CDR3 DNA reads TGTGCCAGCAGTGCGGTTCGGGGTTCGGGCACTGAAGCTTTCTTT. Amino acids: CASSAVRGSGTEAFF.

The chain recombines TRBV7-9 with TRBJ1-6; D is unresolved. With 2 bases removed from V and 7 bases from J, the gap between germline ends came to 12 bases. The germline gives CDR1 SEHNR, CDR2 FQNEAQ (reference sequence). This CDR3 comprises 15 residues. The CDR3 is CASSLPSRVNSPLHF. The CDR3 DNA sequence: TGTGCCAGCAGCTTACCCTCGCGGGTAAATTCACCCCTCCACTTT.

The chain is built from TRBV19 and TRBJ1-5, with 7 positions matching TRBD1. V shed 4 bases, J shed 5 bases, and the junction held 14 bases outside the gene matches. Germline CDR1 LNHDA, CDR2 SQIVND (reference sequence). CDR3 length: 17 amino acids. The CDR3 protein is CASSRSRDSQTHQPQHF. CDR3 nucleotide sequence: TGTGCCAGTAGTAGATCACGGGACAGCCAAACACATCAGCCCCAGCATTTT.

The gene calls are TRBV14 and TRBJ2-3; D is unresolved. V shed 1 base and J shed 0 bases, with 8 bases lying between them. The CDR3 spans 15 residues. Germline values: CDR1 SGHDN, CDR2 FVKESK. The CDR3 DNA sequence: TGTGCCAGCAGCCAAGGAGAAACTAGCACAGATACGCAGTATTTT. Amino acids: CASSQGETSTDTQYF.